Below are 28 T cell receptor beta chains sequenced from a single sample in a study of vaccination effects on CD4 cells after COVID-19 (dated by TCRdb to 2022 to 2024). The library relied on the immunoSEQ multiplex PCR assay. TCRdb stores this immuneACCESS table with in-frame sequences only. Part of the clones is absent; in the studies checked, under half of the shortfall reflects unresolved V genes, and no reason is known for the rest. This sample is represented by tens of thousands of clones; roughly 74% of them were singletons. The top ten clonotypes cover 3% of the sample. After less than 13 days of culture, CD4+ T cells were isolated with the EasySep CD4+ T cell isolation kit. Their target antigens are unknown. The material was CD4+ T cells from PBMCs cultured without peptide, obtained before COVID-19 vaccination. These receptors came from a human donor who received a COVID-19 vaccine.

The CDR3 DNA reads as TGTGCCAGCAGCCGGGACAGACCCTCCTACAATGAGCAGTTCTTC. It is translated as CASSRDRPSYNEQFF. The V call is TRBV7-6, the J call TRBJ2-1; TRBD1 matches 7 bases. The CDR3 covers 15 residues. V was pared by 5 bases and J by 0 bases, with 4 bases of the junction left unmatched. CDR1 is SGHVS and CDR2 is FNYEAQ in the germline V gene. Looking up the rest from reference TRBV7-6 and TRBJ2-1 gives the full variable domain: GAGVSQSPRYKVTKRGQDVALRCDPISGHVSLYWYRQALGQGPEFLTYFNYEAQQDKSGLPNDRFSAERPEGSISTLTIQRTEQRDSAMYRCASSRDRPSYNEQFFGPGTRLTVL.

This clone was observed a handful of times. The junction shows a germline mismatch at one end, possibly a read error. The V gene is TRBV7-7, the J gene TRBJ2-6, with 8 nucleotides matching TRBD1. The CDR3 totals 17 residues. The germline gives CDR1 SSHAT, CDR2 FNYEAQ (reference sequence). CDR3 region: CASSRTGKPVGANVLTF. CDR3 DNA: TGTGCTAGCAGCCGGACAGGGAAACCTGTTGGGGCCAACGTCCTGACTTTC.

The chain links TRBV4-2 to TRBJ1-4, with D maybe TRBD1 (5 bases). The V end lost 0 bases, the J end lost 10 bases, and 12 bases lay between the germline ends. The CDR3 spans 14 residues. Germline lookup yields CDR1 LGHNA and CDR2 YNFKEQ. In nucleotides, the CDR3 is TGTGCCAGCAGCCAAGAGTCCCGGGGGGGAAAACTGTTTTTT. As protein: CASSQESRGGKLFF.

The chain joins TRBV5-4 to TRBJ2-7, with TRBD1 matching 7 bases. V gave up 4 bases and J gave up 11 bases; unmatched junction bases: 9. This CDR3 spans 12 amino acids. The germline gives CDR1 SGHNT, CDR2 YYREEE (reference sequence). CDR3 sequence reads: CASSIRTGYKYF. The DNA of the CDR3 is TGTGCCAGCAGCATCCGGACAGGCTACAAGTACTTC.

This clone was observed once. For the CDR3, the DNA is TGTGCCAGCAGAACAGGGTCAGGTGAAAAACTGTTTTTT. Its protein product is CASRTGSGEKLFF. The V gene is TRBV12-3 or TRBV12-4, the J gene TRBJ1-4; TRBD1 is a possible D gene (6 bases). The CDR3 loop spans 13 amino acids. The V and J ends lost 6 bases and 7 bases respectively, with 12 bases between them.

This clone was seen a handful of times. The CDR3 is CASIDTRRYWGPLNYGYTF. DNA for the CDR3: TGCGCCAGCATCGACACACGGAGGTATTGGGGACCCCTCAACTATGGCTACACCTTC. The V and J genes are TRBV10-1 and TRBJ1-2, with D perhaps matching TRBD1 (5 bases). The germline V and J ends were trimmed by 7 bases and 2 bases, with 29 bases remaining between them. CDR1 and CDR2 (germline): WNHNN, SYGVQD (reference sequence). This CDR3 spans 19 amino acids.

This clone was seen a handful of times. The CDR3 protein is CASSPGITTSEKLFF. DNA of the CDR3: TGTGCCAGCAGCCCAGGGATAACAACGAGTGAAAAACTGTTTTTT. The V call is TRBV3-1 (or the pseudogene TRBV3-2), the J call TRBJ1-4; a possible D gene is TRBD1 (5 bases). Germline assignment: CDR1 LGHDT and CDR2 YNNKEL (reference sequence). The CDR3 covers 15 residues. Trimming cost V 4 bases and J 7 bases, with 16 bases left between them.

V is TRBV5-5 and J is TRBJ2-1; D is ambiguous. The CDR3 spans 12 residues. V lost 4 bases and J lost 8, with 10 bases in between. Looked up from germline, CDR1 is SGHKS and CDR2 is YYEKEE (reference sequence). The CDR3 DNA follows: TGTGCCAGCAGCCCCCAGGTCTATGAGCAGTTCTTC. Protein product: CASSPQVYEQFF.

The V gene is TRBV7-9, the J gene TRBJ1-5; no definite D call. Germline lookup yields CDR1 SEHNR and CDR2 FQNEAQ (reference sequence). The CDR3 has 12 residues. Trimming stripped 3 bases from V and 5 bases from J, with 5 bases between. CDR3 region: CASSFGDQPQHF. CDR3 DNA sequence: TGTGCCAGCAGCTTTGGGGATCAGCCCCAGCATTTT.

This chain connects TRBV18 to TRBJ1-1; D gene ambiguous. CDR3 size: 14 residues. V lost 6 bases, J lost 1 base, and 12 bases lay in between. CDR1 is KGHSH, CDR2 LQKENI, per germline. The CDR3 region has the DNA TGTGCCAGCTCTCCCGGCATCCAGAACACTGAAGCTTTCTTT. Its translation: CASSPGIQNTEAFF. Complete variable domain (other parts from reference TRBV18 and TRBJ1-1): NAGVMQNPRHLVRRRGQEARLRCSPMKGHSHVYWYRQLPEEGLKFMVYLQKENIIDESGMPKERFSAEFPKEGPSILRIQQVVRGDSAAYFCASSPGIQNTEAFFGQGTRLTVV.

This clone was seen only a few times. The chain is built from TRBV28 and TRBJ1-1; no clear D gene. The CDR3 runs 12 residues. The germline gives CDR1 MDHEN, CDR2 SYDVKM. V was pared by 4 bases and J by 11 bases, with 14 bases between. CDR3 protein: CASSSRFIHAFF. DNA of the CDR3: TGTGCCAGCAGTTCCCGATTCATTCACGCTTTCTTT.

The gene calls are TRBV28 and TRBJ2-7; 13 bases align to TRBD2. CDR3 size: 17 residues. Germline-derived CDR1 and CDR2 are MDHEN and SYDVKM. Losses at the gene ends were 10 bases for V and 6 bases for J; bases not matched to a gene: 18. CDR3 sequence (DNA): TGTGCCACTTCGAAAGGACTAGCGGGAGAATTGGGTCTCGAGCAGTACTTC. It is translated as CATSKGLAGELGLEQYF.

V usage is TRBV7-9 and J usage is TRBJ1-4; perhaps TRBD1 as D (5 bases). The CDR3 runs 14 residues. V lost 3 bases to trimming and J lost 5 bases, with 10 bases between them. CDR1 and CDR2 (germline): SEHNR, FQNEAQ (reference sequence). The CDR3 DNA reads TGTGCCAGCAGCTTCGACAGCTTAAATGAAAAACTGTTTTTT. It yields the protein CASSFDSLNEKLFF.

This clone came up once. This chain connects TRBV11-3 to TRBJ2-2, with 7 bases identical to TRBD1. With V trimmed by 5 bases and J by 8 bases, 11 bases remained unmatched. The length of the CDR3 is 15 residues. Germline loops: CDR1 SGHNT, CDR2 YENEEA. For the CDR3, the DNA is TGTGCCAGCAGCACCTCCTCAGGGGGTAGAGGGGAGCTGTTTTTT. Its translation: CASSTSSGGRGELFF.

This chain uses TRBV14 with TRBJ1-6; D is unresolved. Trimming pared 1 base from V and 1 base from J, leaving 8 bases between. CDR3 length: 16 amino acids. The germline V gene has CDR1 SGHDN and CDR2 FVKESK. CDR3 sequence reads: CASSQVSLSYNSPLHF. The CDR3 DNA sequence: TGTGCCAGCAGCCAAGTCAGTCTGTCCTATAATTCACCCCTCCACTTT.

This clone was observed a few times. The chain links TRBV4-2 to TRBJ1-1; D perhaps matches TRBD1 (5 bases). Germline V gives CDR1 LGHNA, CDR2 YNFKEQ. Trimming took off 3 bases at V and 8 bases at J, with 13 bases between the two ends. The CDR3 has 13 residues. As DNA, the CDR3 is TGTGCCAGCAGCCAGAGCAGGGCGACGGAAGCTTTCTTT. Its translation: CASSQSRATEAFF.

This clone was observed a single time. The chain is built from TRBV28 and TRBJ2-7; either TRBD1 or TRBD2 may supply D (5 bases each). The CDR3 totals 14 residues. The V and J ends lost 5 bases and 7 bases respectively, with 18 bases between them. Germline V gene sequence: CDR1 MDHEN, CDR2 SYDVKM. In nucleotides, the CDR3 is TGTGCCAGCAGTCTTTTTCGGGGACCGGGAGAGCAGTACTTC. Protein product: CASSLFRGPGEQYF.

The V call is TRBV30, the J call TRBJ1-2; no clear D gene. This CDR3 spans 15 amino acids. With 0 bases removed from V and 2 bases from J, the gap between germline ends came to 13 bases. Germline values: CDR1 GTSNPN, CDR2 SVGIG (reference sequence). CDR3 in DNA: TGTGCCTGGAGTGTAATGACGGGATCCAACTATGGCTACACCTTC. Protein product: CAWSVMTGSNYGYTF.

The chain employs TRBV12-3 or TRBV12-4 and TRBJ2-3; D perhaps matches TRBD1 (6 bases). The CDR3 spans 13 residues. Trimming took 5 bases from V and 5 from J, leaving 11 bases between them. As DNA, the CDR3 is TGTGCCAGCAGTCTCAGGGGAAAAGATACGCAGTATTTT. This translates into CASSLRGKDTQYF.

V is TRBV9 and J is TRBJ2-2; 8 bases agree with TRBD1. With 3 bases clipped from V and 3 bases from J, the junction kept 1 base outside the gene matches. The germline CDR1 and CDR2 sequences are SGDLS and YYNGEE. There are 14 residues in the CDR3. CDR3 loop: CASSADRDTGELFF. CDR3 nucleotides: TGTGCCAGCAGCGCGGACAGGGACACCGGGGAGCTGTTTTTT.

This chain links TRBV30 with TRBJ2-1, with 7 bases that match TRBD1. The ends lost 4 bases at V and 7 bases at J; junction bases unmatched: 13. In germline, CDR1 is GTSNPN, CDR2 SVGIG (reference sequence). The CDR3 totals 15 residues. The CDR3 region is CAWTEGQLPINEQFF. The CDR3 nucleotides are TGTGCCTGGACCGAGGGACAGCTCCCAATAAATGAGCAGTTCTTC.

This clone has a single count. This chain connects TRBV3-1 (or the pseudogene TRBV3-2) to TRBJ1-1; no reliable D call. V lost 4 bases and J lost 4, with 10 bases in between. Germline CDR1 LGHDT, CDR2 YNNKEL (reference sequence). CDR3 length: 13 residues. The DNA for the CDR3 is TGTGCCAGCAGCCCAACGTTTACCACTGAAGCTTTCTTT. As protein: CASSPTFTTEAFF.

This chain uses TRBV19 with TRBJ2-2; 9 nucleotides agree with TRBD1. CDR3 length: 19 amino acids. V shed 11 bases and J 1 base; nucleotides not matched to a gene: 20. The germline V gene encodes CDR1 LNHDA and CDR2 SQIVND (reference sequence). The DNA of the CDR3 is TGTGCCCCTGGGGACCGGGACAGGGACTTCTTCCGGAACACCGGGGAGCTGTTTTTT. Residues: CAPGDRDRDFFRNTGELFF.

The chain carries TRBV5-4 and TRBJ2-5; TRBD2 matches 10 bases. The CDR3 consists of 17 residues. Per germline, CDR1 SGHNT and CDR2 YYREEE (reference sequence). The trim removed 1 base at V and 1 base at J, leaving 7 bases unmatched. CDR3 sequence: CASSLTLLAGIQETQYF. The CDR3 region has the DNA TGTGCCAGCAGCTTGACCCTACTAGCGGGGATCCAAGAGACCCAGTACTTC. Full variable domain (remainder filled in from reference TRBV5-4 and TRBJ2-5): ETGVTQSPTHLIKTRGQQVTLRCSSQSGHNTVSWYQQALGQGPQFIFQYYREEENGRGNFPPRFSGLQFPNYSSELNVNALELDDSALYLCASSLTLLAGIQETQYFGPGTRLLVL.

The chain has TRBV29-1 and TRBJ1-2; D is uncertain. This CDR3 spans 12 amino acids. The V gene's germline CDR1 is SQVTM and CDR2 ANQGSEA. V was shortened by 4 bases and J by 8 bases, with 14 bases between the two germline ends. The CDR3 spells CSVGKGVQGYTF. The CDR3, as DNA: TGCAGCGTTGGTAAGGGCGTACAGGGCTACACCTTC.

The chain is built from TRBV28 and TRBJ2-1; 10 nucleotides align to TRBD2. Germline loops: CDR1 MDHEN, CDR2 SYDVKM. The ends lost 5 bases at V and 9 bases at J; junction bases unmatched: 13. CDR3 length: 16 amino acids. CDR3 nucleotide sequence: TGTGCCAGCAGTCTCTGGACTAGCGGAGCCAAGGGTGAGCAGTTCTTC. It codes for CASSLWTSGAKGEQFF. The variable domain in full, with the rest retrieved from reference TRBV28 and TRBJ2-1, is DVKVTQSSRYLVKRTGEKVFLECVQDMDHENMFWYRQDPGLGLRLIYFSYDVKMKEKGDIPEGYSVSREKKERFSLILESASTNQTSMYLCASSLWTSGAKGEQFFGPGTRLTVL.

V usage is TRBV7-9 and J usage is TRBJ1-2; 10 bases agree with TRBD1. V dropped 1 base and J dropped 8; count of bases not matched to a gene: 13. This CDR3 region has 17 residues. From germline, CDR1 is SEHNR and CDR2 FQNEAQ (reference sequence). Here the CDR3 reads CASSLVLSPGQGTGYTF. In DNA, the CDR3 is TGTGCCAGCAGCTTAGTCCTGAGTCCGGGACAGGGGACCGGCTACACCTTC. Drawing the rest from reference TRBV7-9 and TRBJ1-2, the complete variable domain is DTGVSQNPRHKITKRGQNVTFRCDPISEHNRLYWYRQTLGQGPEFLTYFQNEAQLEKSRLLSDRFSAERPKGSFSTLEIQRTEQGDSAMYLCASSLVLSPGQGTGYTFGSGTRLTVV.

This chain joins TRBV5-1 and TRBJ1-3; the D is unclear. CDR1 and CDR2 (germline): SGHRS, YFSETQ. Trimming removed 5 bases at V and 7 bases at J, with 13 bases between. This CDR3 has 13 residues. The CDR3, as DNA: TGCGCCAGCAGACTCTCTTCGGGGAACACCATATATTTT. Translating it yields CASRLSSGNTIYF.